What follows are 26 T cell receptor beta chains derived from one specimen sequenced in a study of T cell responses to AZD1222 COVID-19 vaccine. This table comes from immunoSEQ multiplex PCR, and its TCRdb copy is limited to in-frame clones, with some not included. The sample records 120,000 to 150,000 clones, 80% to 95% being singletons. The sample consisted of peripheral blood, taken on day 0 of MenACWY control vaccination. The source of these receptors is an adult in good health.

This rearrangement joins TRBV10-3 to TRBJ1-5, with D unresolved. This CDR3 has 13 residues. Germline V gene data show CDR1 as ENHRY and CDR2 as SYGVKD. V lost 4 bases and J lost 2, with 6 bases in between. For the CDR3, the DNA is TGTGCCATCAGTGGCACAGGCAATCAGCCCCAGCATTTT. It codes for CAISGTGNQPQHF.

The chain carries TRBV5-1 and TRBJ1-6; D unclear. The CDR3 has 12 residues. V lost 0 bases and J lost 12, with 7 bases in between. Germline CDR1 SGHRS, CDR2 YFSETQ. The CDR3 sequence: CASSLDRLPLHF. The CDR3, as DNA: TGCGCCAGCAGCTTGGATCGTCTACCCCTCCACTTT.

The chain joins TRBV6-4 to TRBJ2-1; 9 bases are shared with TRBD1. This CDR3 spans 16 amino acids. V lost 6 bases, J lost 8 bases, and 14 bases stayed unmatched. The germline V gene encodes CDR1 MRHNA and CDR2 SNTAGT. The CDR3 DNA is TGTGCCAGCAGCGCCGTCGCGGGACAGGGCGGCGATGAGCAGTTCTTC. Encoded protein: CASSAVAGQGGDEQFF.

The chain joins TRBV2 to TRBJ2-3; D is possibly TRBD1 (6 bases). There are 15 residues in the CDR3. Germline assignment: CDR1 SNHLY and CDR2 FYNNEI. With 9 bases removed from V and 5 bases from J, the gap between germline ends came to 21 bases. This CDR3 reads CASSEWVPGVDTQYF. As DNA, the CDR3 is TGTGCCAGTTCCGAGTGGGTCCCAGGGGTAGATACGCAGTATTTT.

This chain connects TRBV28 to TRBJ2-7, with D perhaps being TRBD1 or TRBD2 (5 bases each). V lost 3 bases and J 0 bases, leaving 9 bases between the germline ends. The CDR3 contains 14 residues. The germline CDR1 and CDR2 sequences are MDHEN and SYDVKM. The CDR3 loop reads CASSFTGASYEQYF. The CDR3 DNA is TGTGCCAGCAGTTTCACCGGGGCCTCCTACGAGCAGTACTTC.

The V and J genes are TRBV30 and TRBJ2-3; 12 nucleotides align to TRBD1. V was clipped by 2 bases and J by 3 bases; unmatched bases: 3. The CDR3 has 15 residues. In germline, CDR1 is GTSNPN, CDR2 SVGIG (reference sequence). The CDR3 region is CAWSPGQGATDTQYF. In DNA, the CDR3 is TGTGCCTGGAGTCCGGGACAGGGGGCAACAGATACGCAGTATTTT.

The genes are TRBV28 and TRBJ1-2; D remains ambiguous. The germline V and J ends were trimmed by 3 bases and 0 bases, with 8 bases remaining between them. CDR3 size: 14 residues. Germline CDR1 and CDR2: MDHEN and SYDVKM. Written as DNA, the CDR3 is TGTGCCAGCAGTTTTTACGGTACTAACTATGGCTACACCTTC. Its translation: CASSFYGTNYGYTF.

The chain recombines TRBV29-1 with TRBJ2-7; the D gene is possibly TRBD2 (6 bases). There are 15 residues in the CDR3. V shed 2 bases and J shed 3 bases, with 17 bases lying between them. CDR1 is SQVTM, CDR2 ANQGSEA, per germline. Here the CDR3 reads CSVEIGLASDYEQYF. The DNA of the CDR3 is TGCAGCGTTGAAATAGGGCTAGCGTCCGACTACGAGCAGTACTTC.

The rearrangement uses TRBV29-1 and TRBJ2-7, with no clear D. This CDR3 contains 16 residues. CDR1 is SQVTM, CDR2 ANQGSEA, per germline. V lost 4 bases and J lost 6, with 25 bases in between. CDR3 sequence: CSVVPLRSSGAREQYF. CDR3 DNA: TGCAGCGTTGTCCCTCTGCGCTCTAGTGGTGCGCGCGAGCAGTACTTC.

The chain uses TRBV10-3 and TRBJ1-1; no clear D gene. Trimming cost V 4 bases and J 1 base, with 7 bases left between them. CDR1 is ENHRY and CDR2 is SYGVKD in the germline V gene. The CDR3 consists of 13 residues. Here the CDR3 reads CAISGGKNTEAFF. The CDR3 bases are TGTGCCATCAGTGGCGGGAAGAACACTGAAGCTTTCTTT.

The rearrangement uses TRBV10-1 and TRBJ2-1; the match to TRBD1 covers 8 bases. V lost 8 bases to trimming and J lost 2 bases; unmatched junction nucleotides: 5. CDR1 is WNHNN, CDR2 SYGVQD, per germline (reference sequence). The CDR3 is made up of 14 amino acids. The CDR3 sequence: CASPDRATYNEQFF. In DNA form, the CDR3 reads TGCGCCAGCCCGGACAGGGCTACCTACAATGAGCAGTTCTTC.

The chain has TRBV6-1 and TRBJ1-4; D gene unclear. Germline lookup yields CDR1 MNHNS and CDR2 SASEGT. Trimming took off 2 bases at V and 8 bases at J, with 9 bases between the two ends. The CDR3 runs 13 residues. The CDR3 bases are TGTGCCAGCAGTGAAATTGTAGGAGAAAAACTGTTTTTT. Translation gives CASSEIVGEKLFF.

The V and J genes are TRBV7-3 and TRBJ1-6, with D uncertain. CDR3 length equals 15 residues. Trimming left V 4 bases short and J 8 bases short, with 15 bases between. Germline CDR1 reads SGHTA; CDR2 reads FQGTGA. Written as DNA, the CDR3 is TGTGCCAGCAGCTGCGGGGAAATGCAGGATTCACCCCTCCACTTT. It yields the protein CASSCGEMQDSPLHF.

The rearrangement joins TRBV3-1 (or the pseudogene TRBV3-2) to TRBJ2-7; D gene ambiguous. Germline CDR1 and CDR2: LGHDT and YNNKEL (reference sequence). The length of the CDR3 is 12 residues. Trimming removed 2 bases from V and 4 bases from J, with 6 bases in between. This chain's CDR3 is CASSQLRYEQYF. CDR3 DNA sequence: TGTGCCAGCAGCCAACTGAGGTACGAGCAGTACTTC.

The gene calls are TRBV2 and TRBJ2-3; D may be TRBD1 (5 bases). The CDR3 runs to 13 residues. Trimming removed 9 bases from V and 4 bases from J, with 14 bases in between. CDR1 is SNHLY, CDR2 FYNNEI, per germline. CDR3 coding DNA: TGTGCCAGTGCTTGGACATCCCCAGATACGCAGTATTTT. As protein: CASAWTSPDTQYF.

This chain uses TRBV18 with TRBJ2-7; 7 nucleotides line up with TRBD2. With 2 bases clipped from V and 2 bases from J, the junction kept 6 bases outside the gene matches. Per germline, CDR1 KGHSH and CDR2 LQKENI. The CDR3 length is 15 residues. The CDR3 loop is CASSPGEGRAYEQYF. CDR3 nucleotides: TGTGCCAGCTCACCAGGGGAGGGCAGAGCCTACGAGCAGTACTTC.

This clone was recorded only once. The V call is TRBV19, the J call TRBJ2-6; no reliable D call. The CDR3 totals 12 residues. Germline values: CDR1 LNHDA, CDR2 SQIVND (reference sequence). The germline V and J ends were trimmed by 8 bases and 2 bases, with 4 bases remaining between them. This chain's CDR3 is CASSPGANVLTF. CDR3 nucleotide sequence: TGTGCCAGTTCGCCTGGGGCCAACGTCCTGACTTTC.

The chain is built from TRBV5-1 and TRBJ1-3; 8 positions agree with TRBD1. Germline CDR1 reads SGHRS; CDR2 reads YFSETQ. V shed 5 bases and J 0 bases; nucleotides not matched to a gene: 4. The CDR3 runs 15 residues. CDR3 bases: TGCGCCAGCAGACTGGACAGGGCCTCTGGAAACACCATATATTTT. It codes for CASRLDRASGNTIYF.

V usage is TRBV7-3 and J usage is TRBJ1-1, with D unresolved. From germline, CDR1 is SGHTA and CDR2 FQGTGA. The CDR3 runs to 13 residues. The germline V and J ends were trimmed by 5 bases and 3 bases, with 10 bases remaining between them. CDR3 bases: TGTGCCAGCAGCCCCCGGAGGGACACTGAAGCTTTCTTT. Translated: CASSPRRDTEAFF.

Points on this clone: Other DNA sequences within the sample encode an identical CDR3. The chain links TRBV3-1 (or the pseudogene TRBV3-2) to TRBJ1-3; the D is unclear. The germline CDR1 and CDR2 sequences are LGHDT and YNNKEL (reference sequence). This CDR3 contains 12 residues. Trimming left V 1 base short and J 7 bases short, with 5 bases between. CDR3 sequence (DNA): TGTGCCAGCAGCCAAGCTGAGAACACCATATATTTT. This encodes CASSQAENTIYF.

The CDR3 DNA reads TGTGCCACCAGTGATGAGACAGGGGTCGCTGGCTACACCTTC. Residues: CATSDETGVAGYTF. The chain couples TRBV24-1 to TRBJ1-2; 8 nucleotides agree with TRBD1. The CDR3 consists of 14 residues. The germline gives CDR1 KGHDR, CDR2 SFDVKD. The J segment lost 7 bases and the V segment lost 3 bases, leaving 6 bases of the junction unmatched.

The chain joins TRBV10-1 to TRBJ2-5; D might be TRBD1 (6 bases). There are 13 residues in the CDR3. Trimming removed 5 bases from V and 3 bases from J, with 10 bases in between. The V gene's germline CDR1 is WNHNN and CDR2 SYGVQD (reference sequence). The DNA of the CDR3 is TGCGCCAGCAGTCCGGACAGAGAAGAGACCCAGTACTTC. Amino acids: CASSPDREETQYF.

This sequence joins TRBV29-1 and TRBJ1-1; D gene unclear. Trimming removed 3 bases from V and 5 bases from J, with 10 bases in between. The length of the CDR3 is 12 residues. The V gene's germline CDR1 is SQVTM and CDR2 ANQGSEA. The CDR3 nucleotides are TGCAGCGTTGACTCGCAGCGAACTGAAGCTTTCTTT. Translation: CSVDSQRTEAFF.

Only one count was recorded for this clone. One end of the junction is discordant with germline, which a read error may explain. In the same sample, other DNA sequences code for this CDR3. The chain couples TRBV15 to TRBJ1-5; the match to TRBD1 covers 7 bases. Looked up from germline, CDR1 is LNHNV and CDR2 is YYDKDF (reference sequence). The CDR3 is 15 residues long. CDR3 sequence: CATSRDRVSNQPQHF. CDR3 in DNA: TGTGCCACCAGCCGAGACAGGGTTAGCAATCAGCCCCAGCATTTT.

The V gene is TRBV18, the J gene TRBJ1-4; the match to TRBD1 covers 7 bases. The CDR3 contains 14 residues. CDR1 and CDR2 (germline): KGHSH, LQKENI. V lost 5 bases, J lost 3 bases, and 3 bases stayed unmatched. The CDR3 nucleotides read TGTGCCAGCTCAGCCGACAGGGCTAATGAAAAACTGTTTTTT. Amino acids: CASSADRANEKLFF.

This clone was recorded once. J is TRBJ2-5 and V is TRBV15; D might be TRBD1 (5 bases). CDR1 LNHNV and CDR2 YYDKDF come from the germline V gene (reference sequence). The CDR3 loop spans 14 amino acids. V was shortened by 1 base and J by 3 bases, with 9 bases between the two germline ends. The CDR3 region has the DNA TGTGCCACCAGCAGAGGGCAGGGTAAAGAGACCCAGTACTTC. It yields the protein CATSRGQGKETQYF. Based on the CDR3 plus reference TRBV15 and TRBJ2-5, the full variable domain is DAMVIQNPRYQVTQFGKPVTLSCSQTLNHNVMYWYQQKSSQAPKLLFHYYDKDFNNEADTPDNFQSRRPNTSFCFLDIRSPGLGDTAMYLCATSRGQGKETQYFGPGTRLLVL.